Listed below are T cell receptor beta chains from one sample, sequenced in a study of Ad26.COV2.S vaccination and SARS-CoV-2 variants. Sequencing used immunoSEQ multiplex PCR; TCRdb keeps in-frame clones, though not all of them. This table has 250,000 or so clones, around 88% appearing once. The input for sequencing was peripheral blood, taken in a trial of Ad26.COV2.S vaccine versus placebo. These receptor sequences come from a person aged 18-60 years who received the Ad26.COV2.S COVID-19 vaccine or a placebo. Each CDR3 is given with its conserved first and last residue. A D gene is named only where the DNA matches it firmly. Clone size, where shown, is once, few, many, or a class for clones that have expanded.

TRBJ1-2 TRBV14 - - CASSQAGVWSGYTF TGTGCCAGCAGCCAAGCGGGGGTTTGGAGCGGCTACACCTTC
TRBJ1-4 TRBV3-1/TRBV3-2 - - CASSQDTWGEKLFF TGTGCCAGCAGCCAAGATACTTGGGGTGAAAAACTGTTTTTT
TRBJ1-1 TRBV7-2 - - CASSSQLNTEAFF TGTGCCAGCAGCTCCCAGCTGAACACTGAAGCTTTCTTT
TRBJ2-5 TRBV5-4 few TRBD2 CASSLGGLTSGTPQGETQYF TGTGCCAGCAGCTTGGGAGGCCTGACTAGCGGAACTCCTCAGGGAGAGACCCAGTACTTC
TRBJ1-2 TRBV29-1 - TRBD1 CSVVGTDLYGYTF TGCAGCGTTGTCGGGACAGACCTTTATGGCTACACCTTC
TRBJ1-2 TRBV5-4 once - CASSFLDRYGYTF TGTGCCAGCAGCTTCCTGGACCGCTATGGCTACACCTTC
TRBJ1-2 TRBV28 - - CASRTQVGLDYGYTF TGTGCCAGCAGAACACAAGTCGGGTTAGACTATGGCTACACCTTC
TRBJ2-3 TRBV7-3 - - CASGASSTDTQYF TGTGCCAGCGGGGCCTCTAGCACAGATACGCAGTATTTT
TRBJ1-5 TRBV19 - - CASSSPGSNQPQHF TGTGCCAGTAGTTCCCCAGGAAGCAATCAGCCCCAGCATTTT
TRBJ1-5 TRBV6-5 - TRBD1 CASSTDRGLQPQHF TGTGCCAGCAGCACCGACAGGGGGCTTCAGCCCCAGCATTTT
TRBJ1-6 TRBV4-2 - - CASSQEKGIVPLHF TGTGCCAGCAGCCAAGAGAAGGGCATCGTACCCCTCCACTTT
TRBJ2-7 TRBV7-2 - TRBD1 CASSSSGTGFDEQYF TGTGCCAGCAGCTCATCCGGGACAGGATTTGACGAGCAGTACTTC
TRBJ1-4 TRBV5-6 - - CASSALTGLNEKLFF TGTGCCAGCAGCGCCCTGACAGGACTTAATGAAAAACTGTTTTTT
TRBJ2-3 TRBV29-1 - - CSVGVSGTRDTQYF TGCAGCGTTGGAGTTAGCGGAACTCGAGATACGCAGTATTTT
TRBJ2-3 TRBV4-2 once TRBD2 CASSPSGSGGADTQYF TGTGCCAGCAGCCCTTCGGGTAGCGGGGGGGCAGATACGCAGTATTTT
TRBJ1-1 TRBV7-2 - TRBD1 CASSVGDRGSRNTEAFF TGTGCCAGCAGCGTGGGGGACAGGGGAAGTCGGAACACTGAAGCTTTCTTT
TRBJ2-3 TRBV11-2 - - CASSLATSRVDTQYF TGTGCCAGCAGCTTAGCTACTAGCCGTGTAGATACGCAGTATTTT
TRBJ1-1 TRBV6-1 - - CASSEGQVTEAFF TGTGCCAGCAGTGAAGGGCAGGTCACTGAAGCTTTCTTT
TRBJ2-2 TRBV24-1 - - CATSDRQHTGELFF TGTGCCACCAGTGATCGACAGCACACCGGGGAGCTGTTTTTT
TRBJ2-2 TRBV6-1 - - CASSDISLGELFF TGTGCCAGCAGTGATATTAGCCTCGGGGAGCTGTTTTTT
TRBJ1-5 TRBV3-1/TRBV3-2 once - CASSQSIATSNQPQHF TGTGCCAGCAGCCAATCCATAGCCACTAGCAATCAGCCCCAGCATTTT
TRBJ1-6 TRBV7-9 - TRBD1 CASSSADRGNSPLHF TGTGCCAGCAGCTCCGCGGACAGGGGAAATTCACCCCTCCACTTT
TRBJ1-5 TRBV7-9 - TRBD1 CASSRGQDSNQPQHF TGTGCCAGCAGCCGGGGACAGGATAGCAATCAGCCCCAGCATTTT
TRBJ1-1 TRBV27 - - CASTPRGHGTEAFF TGTGCCAGCACCCCTAGAGGGCATGGCACTGAAGCTTTCTTT
TRBJ1-2 TRBV15 - - CATSREGRVLLDYGYTF TGTGCCACCAGCAGAGAGGGCAGGGTGTTGTTGGACTATGGCTACACCTTC
TRBJ1-4 TRBV27 once TRBD1 CASTLTGGNEKLFF TGTGCCAGCACACTGACAGGGGGGAATGAAAAACTGTTTTTT
TRBJ2-1 TRBV7-3 - - CASGMGGFSYNEQFF TGTGCCAGCGGGATGGGCGGGTTCTCCTACAATGAGCAGTTCTTC
TRBJ1-5 TRBV5-6 - - CASSSQGWAPNQPQHF TGTGCCAGCAGCTCGCAAGGGTGGGCACCCAATCAGCCCCAGCATTTT
TRBJ1-2 TRBV7-2 - - CASSLGSEYGYTF TGTGCCAGCAGCTTAGGATCGGAATATGGCTACACCTTC
TRBJ2-7 TRBV9 - - CASSAVGTKQDEQYF TGTGCCAGCAGCGCCGTCGGGACAAAGCAAGACGAGCAGTACTTC
TRBJ2-5 TRBV7-2 - TRBD2 CASSSSGTSGSGARKTQYF TGTGCCAGCAGCTCATCCGGGACTAGCGGGAGTGGGGCTCGGAAGACCCAGTACTTC
TRBJ1-2 TRBV4-3 - - CASSHDKLLGYTF TGCGCCAGCAGCCATGACAAATTGCTAGGCTACACCTTC
TRBJ1-1 TRBV3-1/TRBV3-2 few - CASSRLIQGTEAFF TGTGCCAGCAGCCGATTAATACAGGGCACTGAAGCTTTCTTT
TRBJ1-1 TRBV19 once - CASSIDRGENTEAFF TGTGCCAGTAGTATAGATAGAGGGGAGAACACTGAAGCTTTCTTT
TRBJ1-6 TRBV25-1 - TRBD1 CASSEFGTGHSPLHF TGTGCCAGCAGTGAATTTGGGACAGGTCATTCACCCCTCCACTTT
TRBJ2-3 TRBV24-1 - - CATSDAGDTQYF TGTGCCACCAGTGATGCCGGAGATACGCAGTATTTT
TRBJ2-3 TRBV7-2 - - CASSRLAGILTDTQYF TGTGCCAGCAGCCGTCTCGCGGGGATCCTCACAGATACGCAGTATTTT
TRBJ2-3 TRBV15 many TRBD2 CATSRALRTSGGDTQYF TGTGCCACCAGCAGAGCCCTCCGGACTAGCGGGGGAGATACGCAGTATTTT
TRBJ2-3 TRBV2 - - CASIPLLGSDTQYF TGTGCCAGCATACCCCTACTAGGGTCAGATACGCAGTATTTT
TRBJ2-5 TRBV11-2 - TRBD2 CASSLVGGYGSGTQETQYF TGTGCCAGCAGCTTAGTAGGGGGGTATGGTAGCGGGACACAAGAGACCCAGTACTTC
TRBJ2-3 TRBV6-5 - - CASSPVRRDTQYF TGTGCCAGCTCCCCCGTGCGCCGAGATACGCAGTATTTT
TRBJ2-3 TRBV6-5 - - CASSYGSSTDTQYF TGTGCCAGCAGTTACGGGTCTAGCACAGATACGCAGTATTTT
TRBJ2-1 TRBV7-8 - - CASSRDWGAENEQFF TGTGCCAGCAGCCGAGACTGGGGGGCGGAGAATGAGCAGTTCTTC
TRBJ1-6 TRBV5-8 - TRBD1 CASSSTDRVNSPLHF TGTGCCAGCAGCTCGACCGACAGGGTTAATTCACCCCTCCACTTT
TRBJ1-2 TRBV18 - - CASSPGTSPNYGYTF TGTGCCAGCTCACCCGGGACATCCCCCAACTATGGCTACACCTTC
TRBJ2-7 TRBV7-2 - - CASRSGMGNEQYF TGTGCCAGCAGATCAGGGATGGGCAACGAGCAGTACTTC
TRBJ2-1 TRBV6-5 once - CASSLAGQRHNEQFF TGTGCCAGCAGTCTCGCGGGACAGAGACACAATGAGCAGTTCTTC